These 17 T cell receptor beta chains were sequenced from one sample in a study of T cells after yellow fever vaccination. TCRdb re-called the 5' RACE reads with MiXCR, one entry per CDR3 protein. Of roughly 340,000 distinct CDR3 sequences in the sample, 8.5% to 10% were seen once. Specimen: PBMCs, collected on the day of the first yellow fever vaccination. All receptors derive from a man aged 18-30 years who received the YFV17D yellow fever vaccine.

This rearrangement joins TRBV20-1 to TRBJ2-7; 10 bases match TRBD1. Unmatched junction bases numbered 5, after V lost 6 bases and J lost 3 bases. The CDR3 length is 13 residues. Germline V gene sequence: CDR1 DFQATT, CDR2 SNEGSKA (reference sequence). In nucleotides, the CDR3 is TGCAGTGCCGAGGGACAGGGGCTCTACGAGCAGTACTTC. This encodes CSAEGQGLYEQYF.

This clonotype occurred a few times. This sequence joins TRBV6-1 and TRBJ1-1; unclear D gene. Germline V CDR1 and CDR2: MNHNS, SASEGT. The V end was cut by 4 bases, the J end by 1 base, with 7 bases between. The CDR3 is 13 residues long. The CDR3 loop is CASSVLENTEAFF. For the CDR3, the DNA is TGTGCCAGCAGTGTCCTGGAGAACACTGAAGCTTTCTTT.

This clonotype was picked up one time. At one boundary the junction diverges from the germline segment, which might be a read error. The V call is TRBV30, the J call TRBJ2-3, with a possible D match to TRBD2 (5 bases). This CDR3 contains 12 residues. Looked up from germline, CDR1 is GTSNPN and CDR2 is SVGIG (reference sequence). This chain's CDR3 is CAWSVRATTLYF. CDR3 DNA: TGTGCCTGGAGTGTAAGGGCGACTACGCTGTATTTT.

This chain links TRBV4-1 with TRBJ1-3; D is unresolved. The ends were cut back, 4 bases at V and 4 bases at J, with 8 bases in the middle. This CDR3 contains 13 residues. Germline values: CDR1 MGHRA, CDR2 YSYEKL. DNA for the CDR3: TGCGCCAGCAGCCTCCGCAGGGGAAACACCATATATTTT. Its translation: CASSLRRGNTIYF.

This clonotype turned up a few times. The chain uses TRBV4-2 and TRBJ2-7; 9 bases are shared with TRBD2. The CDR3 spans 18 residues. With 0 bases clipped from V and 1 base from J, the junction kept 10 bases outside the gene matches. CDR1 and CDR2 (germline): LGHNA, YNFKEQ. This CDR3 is CASSQDRSAGGLSYEQYF. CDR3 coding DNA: TGTGCCAGCAGCCAAGATAGGTCAGCGGGGGGCTTATCCTACGAGCAGTACTTC.

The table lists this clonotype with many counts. CDR3 region: CASSLVWGPDSNQPQHF. CDR3 coding DNA: TGTGCCAGCAGTTTAGTCTGGGGACCAGATAGCAATCAGCCCCAGCATTTT. The rearrangement joins TRBV12-3 or TRBV12-4 to TRBJ1-5, with a weak D call TRBD1 (5 bases). Trimming cost V 1 base and J 0 bases, with 13 bases left between them. The CDR3 has 17 amino acids.

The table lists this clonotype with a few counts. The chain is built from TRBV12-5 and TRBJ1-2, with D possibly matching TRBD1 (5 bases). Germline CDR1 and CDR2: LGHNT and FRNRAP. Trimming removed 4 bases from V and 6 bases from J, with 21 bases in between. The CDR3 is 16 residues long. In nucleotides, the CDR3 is TGTGCTAGTGGTTCGGCATATCGGGGGTCAGCGGATGGCTACACCTTC. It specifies CASGSAYRGSADGYTF.

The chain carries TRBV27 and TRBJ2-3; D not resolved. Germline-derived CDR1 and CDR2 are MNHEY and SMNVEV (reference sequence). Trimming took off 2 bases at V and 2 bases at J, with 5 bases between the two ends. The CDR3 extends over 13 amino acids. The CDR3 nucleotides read TGTGCCAGCAGTTTACCGCTCACAGATACGCAGTATTTT. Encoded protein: CASSLPLTDTQYF.

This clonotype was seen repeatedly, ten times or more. DNA of the CDR3: TGTGCCAGCAGCCCCGGGACTAGGCAGTTCTTC. Residues: CASSPGTRQFF. The chain uses TRBV7-2 and TRBJ2-1, with 8 bases aligning to TRBD2. The CDR3 sequence is 11 residues long. Germline V gene sequence: CDR1 SGHTA, CDR2 FQGNSA. V gave up 5 bases and J gave up 12 bases; unmatched junction bases: 3.

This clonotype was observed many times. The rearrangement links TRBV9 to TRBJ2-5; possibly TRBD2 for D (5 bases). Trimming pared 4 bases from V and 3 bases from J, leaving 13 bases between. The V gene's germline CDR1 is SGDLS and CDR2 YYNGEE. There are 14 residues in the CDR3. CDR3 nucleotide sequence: TGTGCCAGCAGCTTGGACTCGGGTGAAGAGACCCAGTACTTC. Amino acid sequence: CASSLDSGEETQYF.

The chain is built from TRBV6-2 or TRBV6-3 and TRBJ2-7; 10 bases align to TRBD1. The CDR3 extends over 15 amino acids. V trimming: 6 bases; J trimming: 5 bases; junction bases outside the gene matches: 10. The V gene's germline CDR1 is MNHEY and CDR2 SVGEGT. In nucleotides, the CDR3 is TGTGCCAGCAGAAAGGGACAGGGGTATTACGACGAGCAGTACGTC. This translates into CASRKGQGYYDEQYV.

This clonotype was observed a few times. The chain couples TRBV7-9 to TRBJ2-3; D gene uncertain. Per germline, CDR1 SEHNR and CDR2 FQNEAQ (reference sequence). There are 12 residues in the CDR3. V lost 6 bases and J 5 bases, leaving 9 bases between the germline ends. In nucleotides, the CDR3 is TGTGCCAGCAGTTTATACCAAGATACGCAGTATTTT. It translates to CASSLYQDTQYF. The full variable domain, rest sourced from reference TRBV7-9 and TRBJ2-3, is DTGVSQNPRHKITKRGQNVTFRCDPISEHNRLYWYRQTLGQGPEFLTYFQNEAQLEKSRLLSDRFSAERPKGSFSTLEIQRTEQGDSAMYLCASSLYQDTQYFGPGTRLTVL.

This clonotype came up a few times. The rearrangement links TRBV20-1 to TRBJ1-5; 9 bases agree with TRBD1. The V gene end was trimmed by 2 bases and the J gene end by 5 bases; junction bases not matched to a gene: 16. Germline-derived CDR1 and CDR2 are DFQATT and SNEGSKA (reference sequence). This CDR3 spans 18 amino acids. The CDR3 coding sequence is TGCAGTGCTAGAAAGCCTCCGCGGGACAGGGAGGGGGATCAGCCCCAGCATTTT. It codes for CSARKPPRDREGDQPQHF.

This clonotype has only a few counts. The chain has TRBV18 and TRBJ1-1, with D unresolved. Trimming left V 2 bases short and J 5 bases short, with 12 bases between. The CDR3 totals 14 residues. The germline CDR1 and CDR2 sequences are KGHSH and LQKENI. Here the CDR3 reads CASSPGAMGTEAFF. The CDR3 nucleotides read TGTGCCAGCTCACCAGGAGCCATGGGGACTGAAGCTTTCTTT.

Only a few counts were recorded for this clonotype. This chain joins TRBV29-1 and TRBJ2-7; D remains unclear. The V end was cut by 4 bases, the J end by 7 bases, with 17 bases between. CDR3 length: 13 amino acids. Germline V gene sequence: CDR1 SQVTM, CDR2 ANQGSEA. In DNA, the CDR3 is TGCAGCGTTGGACGGGTTCCCCTTTGGGAGCAGTACGTC. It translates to CSVGRVPLWEQYV.

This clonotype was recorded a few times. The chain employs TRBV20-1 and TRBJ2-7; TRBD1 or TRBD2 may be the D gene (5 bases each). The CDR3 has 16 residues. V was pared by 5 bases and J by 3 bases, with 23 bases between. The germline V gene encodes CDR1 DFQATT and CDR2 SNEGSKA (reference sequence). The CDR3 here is CSAAGTTNVRFYEQYF. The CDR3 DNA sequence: TGCAGTGCTGCCGGGACCACGAACGTCCGATTCTACGAGCAGTACTTC.

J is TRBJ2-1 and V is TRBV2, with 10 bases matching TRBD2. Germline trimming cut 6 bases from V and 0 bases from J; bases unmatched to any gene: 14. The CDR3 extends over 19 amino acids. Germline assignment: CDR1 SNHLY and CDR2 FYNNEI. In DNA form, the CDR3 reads TGTGCCAGCAGCGCCGCCACTACCCAGCGGGGGGGCTCCTACAATGAGCAGTTCTTC. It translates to CASSAATTQRGGSYNEQFF.